This TCR beta chain appears in the sequencing data of a study of cytomegalovirus exposure and HLA in healthy donors. Overall study findings and caveats: V- and J-gene trimming in TCR beta was tied to a missense DCLRE1C variant by an analysis performed later.

The length of the CDR3 is 11 residues. Trimming took off 10 bases at V and 4 bases at J, with 10 bases between the two ends. Germline lookup yields CDR1 MDHEN and CDR2 SYDVKM. At collection, donors were nominally healthy, but unrecorded immune exposures were probable. 13 Jbeta primers and 60 Vbeta primers were used for the PCR. The method was immunoSEQ multiplex PCR; TCRdb's version includes in-frame clones alone and lacks a portion of them. This sample has 150,000 to 200,000 clones; just over 70% occur once, and the top ten carry around 4.6%. A remark on this clone: Its target is not known.

This TCR came from a man aged 18 to 29 in good health and CMV-seropositive. Sequenced input: PBMCs. V and J are TRBV28 and TRBJ1-2; the D is unclear. CDR3: CATGSPYGYTF. For the CDR3, the DNA is TGTGCCACCGGGAGTCCCTATGGCTACACCTTC.